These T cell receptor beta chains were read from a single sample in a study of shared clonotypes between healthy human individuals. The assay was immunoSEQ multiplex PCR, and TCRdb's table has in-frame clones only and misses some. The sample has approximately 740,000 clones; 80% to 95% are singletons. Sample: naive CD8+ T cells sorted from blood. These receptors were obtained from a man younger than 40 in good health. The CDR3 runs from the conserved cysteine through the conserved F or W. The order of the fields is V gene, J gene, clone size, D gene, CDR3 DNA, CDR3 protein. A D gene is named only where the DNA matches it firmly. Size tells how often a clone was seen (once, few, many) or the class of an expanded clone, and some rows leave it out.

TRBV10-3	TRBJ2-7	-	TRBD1	TGTGCCATCATGGAGGGACAGGTAAACGAGCAGTACTTC	CAIMEGQVNEQYF
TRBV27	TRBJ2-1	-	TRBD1	TGTGCCATCTGGACAGGGGGGAATGAGCAGTTCTTC	CAIWTGGNEQFF
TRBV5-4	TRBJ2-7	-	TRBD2	TGTGCCTCCCGCCGGCTAGCGGGACCCCACGAGCAGTACTTC	CASRRLAGPHEQYF
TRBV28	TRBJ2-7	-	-	TGTGCCAGCAGTATCTCGTTATCCGGGGGCTACGAGCAGTACTTC	CASSISLSGGYEQYF
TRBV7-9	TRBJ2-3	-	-	TGTGCCAGCAGCTTTCCACTAGCTGAATCTACAGATACGCAGTATTTT	CASSFPLAESTDTQYF
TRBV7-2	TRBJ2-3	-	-	TGTGCCAGCAGCTCGGGGGACAGCTCCACAGATACGCAGTATTTT	CASSSGDSSTDTQYF
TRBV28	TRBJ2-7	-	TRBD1	TGTGCCAGCAGTTTCAGGGGGCGCAGCTCCTACGAGCAGTACTTC	CASSFRGRSSYEQYF
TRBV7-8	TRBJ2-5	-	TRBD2	TGTGCCAGCAGCTTATATCACGGCGGGAGCACAGAGACCCAGTACTTC	CASSLYHGGSTETQYF
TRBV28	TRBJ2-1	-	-	TGTGCCCGACGAGTCAACAATGAGCAGTTCTTC	CARRVNNEQFF
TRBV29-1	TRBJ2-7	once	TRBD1	TGCAGCGTGAAAGGACAGGGCTACGAGCAGTACTTC	CSVKGQGYEQYF
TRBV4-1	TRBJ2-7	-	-	TGCGCCAGCAGCCAAGATGGCGGCTCCTACGAGCAGTACTTC	CASSQDGGSYEQYF
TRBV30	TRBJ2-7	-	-	TGTGCCTGGAGTGTAATGGGCGGTTCCTACGAGCAGTACTTC	CAWSVMGGSYEQYF
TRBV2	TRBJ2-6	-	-	TGTGCCAGGAAATCGACAGGAGCCCTGCCTGGGGCCAACGTCCTGACTTTC	CARKSTGALPGANVLTF